Listed here are 3 T cell receptor beta chains from one sample, sequenced in a study of naive and memory T cell subsets. Both TRBC1 and TRBC2 were covered by a beta constant-region primer of two equimolar oligonucleotides. Four rounds of PCR amplified the ligated cDNA using nested alpha and beta constant-region primers plus SP2. TCRdb reanalysed the UMI-ligation and nested PCR reads using MiXCR and keeps one entry per CDR3 protein. The sample includes 98,000 or so distinct CDR3 sequences, 10% to 12% of them seen just once. No antigens are known for them. Notes on the study in general: Possibly reflecting memory cells re-expressing CD45RA, a few larger clonotypes occurred in naive repertoires, especially CD8.

Sequences were obtained from naive CD4+ T cells from blood. The receptors derive from a human donor in good health.

The chain has TRBV19 and TRBJ2-7; 11 bases agree with TRBD2. The CDR3 has 15 amino acids. J gave up 3 bases and V 6 bases, and 7 bases lay outside the gene matches. The V gene's germline CDR1 is LNHDA and CDR2 SQIVND (reference sequence). This chain's CDR3 is CASSKAGTSGYEQYF. The CDR3 DNA is TGTGCCAGTAGCAAGGCCGGGACTAGCGGCTACGAGCAGTACTTC.

The V call is TRBV20-1, the J call TRBJ1-6; D not resolved. CDR3 length: 14 residues. Germline lookup yields CDR1 DFQATT and CDR2 SNEGSKA (reference sequence). V lost 0 bases and J lost 8, with 11 bases in between. The CDR3 DNA reads TGCAGTGCTAGAGAGTTGAATGGGGATTCACCCCTCCACTTT. Residues: CSARELNGDSPLHF.

This clonotype occurred many times. The V call is TRBV6-2 or TRBV6-3, the J call TRBJ2-7; D remains unclear. V lost 5 bases, J lost 0 bases, and 8 bases lay in between. The CDR3 contains 13 residues. Germline CDR1 reads MNHEY; CDR2 reads SVGEGT. CDR3 in amino acids: CASSPISSYEQYF. The DNA of the CDR3 is TGTGCCAGCAGTCCCATTAGCTCCTACGAGCAGTACTTC.